This T cell receptor beta chain was identified in a study of CXCR3-negative and CXCR3-positive naive CD8 T cells. CD45RO-CCR7+CD27+CD95- marked naive CD8+ T cells. The libraries of TRB cDNA were constructed through 5' RACE using UMI labels. TCRdb re-called the 5' RACE reads; every CDR3 protein appears as one record, without DNA. This sample's table reports approximately 70,000 distinct CDR3 sequences. Findings of the study overall: Similarly elevated diversity marked both naive subsets, with memory CD8+ cells showing far lower diversity.

Remarks on this clonotype: Its antigen remains unidentified.

Per the germline V gene, CDR1 is LGHDT and CDR2 is YNNKEL (reference sequence). The CDR3 runs to 16 residues. This TCR was recovered from a human donor in good health. Some clones in this sample may be carry-over from other donors' samples. Sequences were obtained from naive CXCR3- CD8+ T cells from blood. Subset defined: CD45RO-CCR7+CD27+CD95- naive CD8+ T cells lacking CXCR3 (TNR3-). V gene TRBV3-1 combines with J gene TRBJ2-5; TCRdb lists TRBD1, though no DNA is available to test this call. CDR3 sequence reads: CASSQKGQQDWETQYF.